A single sample is the source of the 9 T cell receptor beta chains below, sequenced in a study of PD-1 and CTLA-4 blockade in melanoma. The method was immunoSEQ multiplex PCR; TCRdb's version includes in-frame clones alone and lacks a portion of them. The sample includes 28,000 or so clones, 75% to 95% of them seen just once. The material was CD8+ T cells from peripheral blood, obtained from a patient given anti-PD-1 treatment. The receptors were gathered from a human donor with melanoma.

The chain has TRBV4-1 and TRBJ1-3, with no clear D. The CDR3 contains 15 residues. Trimming stripped 0 bases from V and 0 bases from J, with 6 bases between. Germline V gives CDR1 MGHRA, CDR2 YSYEKL. The chain's CDR3 is CASSQDLASGNTIYF. As DNA, the CDR3 is TGCGCCAGCAGCCAAGATTTAGCCTCTGGAAACACCATATATTTT.

This sequence joins TRBV5-1 and TRBJ2-7, with TRBD1 matching over 8 bases. With 3 bases clipped from V and 11 bases from J, the junction kept 4 bases outside the gene matches. The CDR3 sequence is 11 residues long. The germline V gene has CDR1 SGHRS and CDR2 YFSETQ. CDR3 amino acids: CASSSGQGEYF. The CDR3, as DNA: TGCGCCAGCAGCTCCGGACAGGGAGAGTACTTC.

The rearrangement uses TRBV7-8 and TRBJ2-5; D is unclear. The CDR3 has 12 amino acids. Germline V lookup: CDR1 SGHVS, CDR2 FQNEAQ. V lost 1 base and J 1 base, leaving 1 base between the germline ends. The CDR3, as DNA: TGTGCCAGCAGCTTAGTCCAAGAGACCCAGTACTTC. Translation gives CASSLVQETQYF.

The V call is TRBV4-1, the J call TRBJ2-1; D not resolved. The CDR3 has 14 amino acids. The germline gives CDR1 MGHRA, CDR2 YSYEKL. Trimming pared 0 bases from V and 2 bases from J, leaving 5 bases between. Here the CDR3 DNA reads TGCGCCAGCAGCCAAGATAGCCCCTACAATGAGCAGTTCTTC. This encodes CASSQDSPYNEQFF.

This chain connects TRBV19 to TRBJ2-5; a possible D gene is TRBD2 (5 bases). Looked up from germline, CDR1 is LNHDA and CDR2 is SQIVND (reference sequence). This CDR3 has 14 amino acids. The germline V and J ends were trimmed by 2 bases and 4 bases, with 11 bases remaining between them. CDR3 nucleotides: TGTGCCAGTAGTATAATCGCCGGGGTAGAGACCCAGTACTTC. Translated, it gives CASSIIAGVETQYF.

The J gene is TRBJ2-3, the V gene TRBV28; perhaps TRBD2 as D (7 bases). Germline V gene data show CDR1 as MDHEN and CDR2 as SYDVKM. The CDR3 runs to 15 residues. Trimming left V 3 bases short and J 4 bases short, with 14 bases between. CDR3 protein: CASSFRGGWADTQYF. Here the CDR3 DNA reads TGTGCCAGCAGTTTTAGGGGGGGATGGGCAGATACGCAGTATTTT.

The V and J genes are TRBV9 and TRBJ1-1; tentatively, D is TRBD1 (5 bases). V lost 2 bases, J lost 5 bases, and 13 bases lay in between. CDR1 is SGDLS, CDR2 YYNGEE, per germline. CDR3 length equals 14 residues. CDR3 in DNA: TGTGCCAGCAGCGTTGGGGGACGCAGTACTGAAGCTTTCTTT. Translation gives CASSVGGRSTEAFF.

V is TRBV30 and J is TRBJ2-1; 11 nucleotides align to TRBD2. This CDR3 spans 18 amino acids. J lost 4 bases, V lost 3 bases, and 14 bases had no gene match. Germline CDR1 reads GTSNPN; CDR2 reads SVGIG (reference sequence). For the CDR3, the DNA is TGTGCCTGGAGCGCGGATCCTCTAGCGGGGGGCCGATACAATGAGCAGTTCTTC. Translated, it gives CAWSADPLAGGRYNEQFF.

This clone was observed once. The chain joins TRBV28 to TRBJ1-1, with D possibly matching TRBD1 (6 bases). Looked up from germline, CDR1 is MDHEN and CDR2 is SYDVKM. The CDR3 contains 13 residues. The V end was cut by 2 bases, the J end by 5 bases, with 9 bases between. The CDR3 here is CASSLPQGTEAFF. CDR3 in DNA: TGTGCCAGCAGTTTACCCCAGGGGACTGAAGCTTTCTTT.